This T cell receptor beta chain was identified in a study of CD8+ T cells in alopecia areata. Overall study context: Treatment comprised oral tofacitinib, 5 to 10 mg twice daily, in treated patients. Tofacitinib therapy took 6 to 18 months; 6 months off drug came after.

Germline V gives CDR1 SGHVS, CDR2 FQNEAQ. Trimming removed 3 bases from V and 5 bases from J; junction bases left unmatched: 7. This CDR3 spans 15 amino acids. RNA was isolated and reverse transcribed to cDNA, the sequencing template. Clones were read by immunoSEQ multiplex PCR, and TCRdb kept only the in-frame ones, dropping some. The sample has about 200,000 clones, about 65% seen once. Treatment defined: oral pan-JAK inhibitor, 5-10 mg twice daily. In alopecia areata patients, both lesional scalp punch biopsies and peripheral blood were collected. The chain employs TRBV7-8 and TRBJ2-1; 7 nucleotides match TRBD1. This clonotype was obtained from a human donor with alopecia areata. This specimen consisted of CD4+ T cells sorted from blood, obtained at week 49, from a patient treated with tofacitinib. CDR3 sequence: CASSFLTGTDNEQFF. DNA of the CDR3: TGTGCCAGCAGCTTCTTGACGGGGACAGACAATGAGCAGTTCTTC.